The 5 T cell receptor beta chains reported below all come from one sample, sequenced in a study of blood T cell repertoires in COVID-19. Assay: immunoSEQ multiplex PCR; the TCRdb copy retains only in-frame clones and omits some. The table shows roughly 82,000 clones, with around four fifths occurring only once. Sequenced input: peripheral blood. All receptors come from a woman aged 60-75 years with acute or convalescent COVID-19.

The DNA of the CDR3 is TGTGCCATCAGTGAGAAGGCGGGAGGGCCGGCAGATACGCAGTATTTT. It translates to CAISEKAGGPADTQYF. This rearrangement joins TRBV10-3 to TRBJ2-3; 9 bases agree with TRBD2. With V trimmed by 2 bases and J by 4 bases, 7 bases remained unmatched. The CDR3 contains 16 residues. Germline V gene lookup returns CDR1 ENHRY and CDR2 SYGVKD.

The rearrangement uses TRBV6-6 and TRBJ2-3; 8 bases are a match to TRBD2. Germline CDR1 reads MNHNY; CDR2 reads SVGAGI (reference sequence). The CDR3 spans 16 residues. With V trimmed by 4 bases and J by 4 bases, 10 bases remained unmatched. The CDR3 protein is CASSSRRGGWADTQYF. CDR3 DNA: TGTGCCAGCAGTTCTCGACGGGGGGGCTGGGCAGATACGCAGTATTTT.

The CDR3 protein is CASSPPQGGEAFF. The DNA of the CDR3 is TGTGCCAGCAGCCCTCCCCAGGGCGGTGAAGCTTTCTTT. The chain recombines TRBV7-3 with TRBJ1-1, with D perhaps TRBD1 (5 bases). The V gene's germline CDR1 is SGHTA and CDR2 FQGTGA. This CDR3 is 13 amino acids long. The V and J ends lost 5 bases and 7 bases respectively, with 14 bases between them.

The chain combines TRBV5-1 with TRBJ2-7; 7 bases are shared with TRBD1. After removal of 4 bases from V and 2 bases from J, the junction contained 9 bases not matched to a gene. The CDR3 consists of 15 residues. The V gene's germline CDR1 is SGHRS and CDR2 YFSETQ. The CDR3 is CASSQYDRDTYEQYF. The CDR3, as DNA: TGCGCCAGCAGCCAATACGACAGGGACACCTACGAGCAGTACTTC.

In DNA form, the CDR3 reads TGTGCCAGCAGCGAAAAAAACAGGGTTGCCGGCTACACCTTC. Residues: CASSEKNRVAGYTF. This chain joins TRBV9 and TRBJ1-2; D possibly corresponds to TRBD1 (6 bases). CDR3 length: 14 residues. The ends were cut back, 3 bases at V and 8 bases at J, with 17 bases in the middle. The V gene's germline CDR1 is SGDLS and CDR2 YYNGEE.